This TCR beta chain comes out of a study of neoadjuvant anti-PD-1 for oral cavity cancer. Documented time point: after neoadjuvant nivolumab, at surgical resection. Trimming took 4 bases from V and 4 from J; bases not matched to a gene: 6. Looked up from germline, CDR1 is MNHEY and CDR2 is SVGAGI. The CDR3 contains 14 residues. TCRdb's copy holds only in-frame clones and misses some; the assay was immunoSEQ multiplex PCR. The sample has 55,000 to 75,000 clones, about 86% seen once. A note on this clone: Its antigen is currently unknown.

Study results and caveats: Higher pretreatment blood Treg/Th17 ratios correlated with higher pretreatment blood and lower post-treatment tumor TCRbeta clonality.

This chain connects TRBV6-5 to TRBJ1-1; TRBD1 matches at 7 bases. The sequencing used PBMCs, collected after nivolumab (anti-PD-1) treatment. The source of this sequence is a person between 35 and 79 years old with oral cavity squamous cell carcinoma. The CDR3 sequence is CASSSRQGATEAFF. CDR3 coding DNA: TGTGCCAGCAGTTCAAGACAGGGCGCCACTGAAGCTTTCTTT.